This T cell receptor (beta chain) was obtained from a study of B cell selection in AIRE deficiency (dated by TCRdb to the late 2010s). Regarding the research as a whole: TCRbeta repertoires of sorted blood CD4+ conventional T cells and regulatory T cells were compared between AIRE-deficient patients and healthy controls. The TCR-sequenced cohort comprised roughly five AIRE-deficient APECED patients and roughly five healthy control donors.

After removal of 5 bases from V and 6 bases from J, the junction retains 1 base not matched to a gene. The germline V gene (reference sequence) gives CDR1 as SEHNR and CDR2 as FQNEAQ. The CDR3 spans 13 residues, from the cysteine through the phenylalanine. Of all the DNA, just the CDR3 is kept, 39 bases in frame from base 1. The paper as a whole reports these results and caveats: Of roughly 4,000 shared Treg TCRbeta sequences, more than 30% were shared only among healthy donors and 9.3% only among patients, suggesting less efficient Treg selection without AIRE. TCRBV gene usage, CDR3 length and TCR diversity in Tconv and Treg cells from AIRE-deficient patients were found to be similar to those in cells from healthy donors. Only TCRbeta chains were sequenced; roughly a third of shared healthy-donor Treg sequences also occurred in healthy Tconv, possibly because of differing TCRalpha chains. CDR3s were shorter in shared Treg sequences, reflecting a bias toward rearrangements that have few non-templated nucleotide insertions. Roughly 30.6% of the Treg TCRbeta sequences shared among healthy donors turned up in patient Tconv cells, suggesting that Treg-biased clones are diverted into the Tconv compartment.

Conventional CD4 T cells were sorted as cells that were CD4+CD127+. APECED syndrome was present in the AIRE-deficient patients. Sorting of Tconv and Treg cells intended for TCRbeta sequencing was performed on a FACSAria flow cytometer. Sorted cells were collected into 5-ml round-bottom polystyrene tubes, and dry cell pellets were frozen at -80°C before sequencing. Turning to this clone: This receptor's antigen is unknown. No much larger clone is present one base from it, and per-base qualities are unavailable.

The immunoSEQ platform was used for TCRbeta chain sequencing. Per the original workflow: About 1.1x10^5 distinct in-frame TCRbeta sequences from patients and 130,000 to 150,000 from healthy donors were obtained from pooled conventional T cell repertoires. Public Treg TCRbeta sequences were defined as those shared by two or more individuals and were then searched for in Tconv repertoires. Group differences were tested with Mann-Whitney U tests and Bonferroni-Dunn correction in GraphPad Prism 7.03. This is the immuneACCESS table as TCRdb keeps it, with only in-frame sequences that have V and J called. A part of the clones is gone; compared with another copy, unresolved V genes explain less than half, and the rest is unexplained. That table is the source of V, J and clone size, and D and trimming were worked out from the DNA. This sample comprises around 19,000 clones, roughly 97% of them detected only once. In total, the top ten clones hold roughly 0.29% of the sample.

The receptor comes from a human donor with AIRE deficiency. This chain is built from TRBV7-9 and TRBJ1-6; TRBD1 matches 7 bases in the middle. The specimen was conventional CD4+ T cells sorted from PBMCs. Here is the DNA: TGTGCCAGCAGCGGACAGGCTAATTCACCCCTCCACTTT. Its protein product is CASSGQANSPLHF.